The source of this TCR beta chain is a study of blood T cell repertoires in COVID-19. The overall study: The study drew acute and convalescent COVID-19 samples from the United States, Italy and Spain. Sources were T cells, B-cell-depleted T cells, or PBMCs; the material itself was cDNA or gDNA.

Original methodology: By means of reference gene primer amplification, nucleated cell counts were estimated. The assay was immunoSEQ multiplex PCR, and TCRdb's table has in-frame clones only and misses some. That table furnishes V, J and clone size, whereas the DNA furnished D and trimming. The top ten hold more than 13% of the sample, which has roughly 35,000 clones, approximately 89% seen once. Germline-derived CDR1 and CDR2 are LNHDA and SQIVND (reference sequence). The CDR3 loop spans 20 amino acids. V lost 3 bases and J lost 4; bases outside the gene matches: 20. The chain has TRBV19 and TRBJ2-2; 7 bases align to TRBD2. The TCR originated in a man aged 60 to 75 with active COVID-19. Sample: peripheral blood. CDR3 residues: CASSMVSSGISSYSTGELFF. The CDR3 nucleotides read TGTGCCAGTAGTATGGTATCGAGCGGGATTTCATCCTATAGCACCGGGGAGCTGTTTTTT.